Presented here are 30 T cell receptor beta chains from one specimen sequenced in a study of human T cells and chemical hapten exposure. MiXCR, applied by TCRdb to the RACE reads, yields one record per CDR3 protein. The table shows approximately 89,000 distinct CDR3 sequences, with 6.6% occurring only once. Regarding time point: patch test 2, 6 weeks after DPC sensitization. Treatment denoted: therapeutic diphenylcyclopropenone sensitization with weekly scalp DPC. This specimen consisted of whole blood, obtained in connection with sensitization to the hapten diphenylcyclopropenone (DPC). These TCRs come from a woman aged 25 to 39 with alopecia areata. Some clones in this sample may be carry-over from other donors' samples.

The chain has TRBV14 and TRBJ1-1, with unresolved D. There are 12 residues in the CDR3. Germline V gene sequence: CDR1 SGHDN, CDR2 FVKESK. The germline V and J ends were trimmed by 4 bases and 5 bases, with 8 bases remaining between them. The CDR3 sequence: CASSPFHTEAFF. The CDR3 nucleotides are TGTGCCAGCAGCCCCTTTCATACTGAAGCTTTCTTT.

This clonotype occurred many times. The J gene is TRBJ2-3, the V gene TRBV5-6; no clear D. The CDR3 consists of 11 residues. Trimming took 0 bases from V and 8 from J, leaving 4 bases between them. Germline V CDR1 and CDR2: SGHDT, YYEEEE. The CDR3 region is CASSLEGTQYF. CDR3 nucleotide sequence: TGTGCCAGCAGCTTGGAGGGTACGCAGTATTTT.

A few counts support this clonotype. The chain employs TRBV6-5 and TRBJ2-1, with 14 nucleotides matching TRBD2. The CDR3 sequence is 19 residues long. Germline CDR1 MNHEY, CDR2 SVGAGI. V was clipped by 6 bases and J by 0 bases; unmatched bases: 10. CDR3 region: CASSPRTSGGHPSYNEQFF. The CDR3 nucleotides are TGTGCCAGCAGCCCTCGGACTAGCGGGGGGCACCCCTCCTACAATGAGCAGTTCTTC.

This chain joins TRBV7-9 and TRBJ1-1; a possible D gene is TRBD1 (6 bases). The V end was cut by 6 bases, the J end by 1 base, with 21 bases between. Germline V gene sequence: CDR1 SEHNR, CDR2 FQNEAQ (reference sequence). The CDR3 extends over 17 amino acids. The CDR3 protein is CASSLRPGHKSNTEAFF. CDR3 DNA sequence: TGTGCCAGCAGTCTTCGACCGGGACATAAATCGAACACTGAAGCTTTCTTT.

The table lists this clonotype with many counts. CDR3 nucleotide sequence: TGCAGCGCCGGGACAGCTGGAAACACCATATATTTT. Translation: CSAGTAGNTIYF. V is TRBV29-1 and J is TRBJ1-3; 7 bases are shared with TRBD1. This CDR3 has 12 residues. Unmatched junction bases numbered 2, after V lost 7 bases and J lost 2 bases. Germline CDR1 and CDR2: SQVTM and ANQGSEA.

This clonotype was recorded many times. The chain joins TRBV11-2 to TRBJ1-5; no firm D call. The CDR3 loop spans 13 amino acids. The ends were cut back, 2 bases at V and 3 bases at J, with 5 bases in the middle. Germline V CDR1 and CDR2: SGHAT, FQNNGV. The CDR3 DNA sequence: TGTGCCAGCAGCTTATCTACCAATCAGCCCCAGCATTTT. Its translation: CASSLSTNQPQHF.

This sequence joins TRBV27 and TRBJ2-1; D may be TRBD1 (5 bases). Germline CDR1 reads MNHEY; CDR2 reads SMNVEV (reference sequence). The germline V and J ends were trimmed by 1 base and 0 bases, with 10 bases remaining between them. The CDR3 runs to 16 residues. CDR3 DNA: TGTGCCAGCAGTTTATTGGGCAGGGTCTCCTACAATGAGCAGTTCTTC. It specifies CASSLLGRVSYNEQFF.

In its sample, this clonotype was seen a few times. The gene calls are TRBV6-8 and TRBJ2-7, with 8 positions matching TRBD1. Trimming at V came to 1 base and at J to 2 bases, leaving 1 base not matched to a gene. Germline loops: CDR1 MNHGY, CDR2 SAAAGT. This CDR3 contains 14 residues. Here the CDR3 reads CASSYLDRAYEQYF. CDR3 nucleotide sequence: TGTGCCAGCAGTTACTTGGACAGGGCCTACGAGCAGTACTTC.

Ten or more counts support this clonotype. The J gene is TRBJ2-7, the V gene TRBV12-3 or TRBV12-4; 10 bases are shared with TRBD1. Trimming at V came to 5 bases and at J to 6 bases, leaving 10 bases not matched to a gene. The CDR3 spans 15 residues. CDR3: CASSRAQGQGFEQYF. The CDR3 nucleotides are TGTGCCAGCAGTAGAGCGCAGGGACAGGGGTTCGAGCAGTACTTC.

The table lists this clonotype with a few counts. At one boundary the junction diverges from the germline segment, which might be a read error. The chain joins TRBV7-9 to TRBJ1-1; D gene unclear. Germline V gives CDR1 SEHNR, CDR2 FQNEAQ (reference sequence). CDR3 size: 16 residues. The DNA of the CDR3 is TGTGCCAGCAGCTTATTGGACGGTGGAGGCCCGGCTGAGGCTTTCTTT. This translates into CASSLLDGGGPAEAFF.

In the case of this clonotype: A much larger clone lies a single base off, so this may be a read error. The genes are TRBV20-1 and TRBJ2-3; 8 nucleotides agree with TRBD2. The CDR3 length is 13 residues. Germline CDR1 is DFQATT and CDR2 is SNEGSKA (reference sequence). In nucleotides, the CDR3 is TGCAGTGCTAACGGGGGGGTGGAAGATATGCAGTATTTT. As protein: CSANGGVEDMQYF.

This clonotype was detected ten times or more. The CDR3 DNA is TGTGCCAGCAGTTTTAGCACAGATACGCAGTATTTT. Amino acids: CASSFSTDTQYF. The genes are TRBV12-3 or TRBV12-4 and TRBJ2-3; D remains ambiguous. The CDR3 is 12 residues long. The V end lost 3 bases, the J end lost 0 bases, and 1 base lay between the germline ends.

This clonotype was observed at least ten times. The chain employs TRBV29-1 and TRBJ2-1; 7 bases are a match to TRBD1. V dropped 3 bases and J dropped 0; count of bases not matched to a gene: 2. CDR3 length: 14 residues. Per germline, CDR1 SQVTM and CDR2 ANQGSEA. The CDR3 region has the DNA TGCAGCGTTGAGAGGGGGCTCTCCTACAATGAGCAGTTCTTC. Protein sequence: CSVERGLSYNEQFF.

This clonotype was counted ten times or more. Its ends do not fully match the called genes, so a read error is possible. The genes are TRBV10-3 and TRBJ1-5; D ambiguous. Germline assignment: CDR1 ENHRY and CDR2 SYGVKD. This CDR3 spans 12 amino acids. CDR3 sequence (DNA): TGCCCCACACCCCTCGGCAATCAGCCCCAGCATTTT. Its translation is CPTPLGNQPQHF.

The chain links TRBV13 to TRBJ1-1; the D is unclear. The germline V gene has CDR1 PRHDT and CDR2 FYEKMQ (reference sequence). This CDR3 contains 14 residues. The V gene lost 6 bases and the J gene lost 0 bases, with 11 bases spanning the gap. CDR3 protein: CASRQKGMNTEAFF. CDR3 coding DNA: TGTGCCAGCAGGCAAAAAGGGATGAACACTGAAGCTTTCTTT.

This clonotype was observed at least ten times. This chain joins TRBV12-3 or TRBV12-4 and TRBJ2-1; possibly TRBD1 for D (6 bases). V was pared by 0 bases and J by 10 bases, with 10 bases between. This CDR3 comprises 13 residues. DNA of the CDR3: TGTGCCAGCAGTTTAGCACTGGACAGAGAGCAGTTCTTC. Translation gives CASSLALDREQFF.

This clonotype has ten or more counts. The V and J genes are TRBV9 and TRBJ2-6; D uncertain. Trimming cost V 0 bases and J 0 bases, with 10 bases left between them. CDR3 length equals 17 residues. CDR1 is SGDLS and CDR2 is YYNGEE in the germline V gene. The CDR3 DNA sequence: TGTGCCAGCAGCGTAGGAGAGTTAATCTCTGGGGCCAACGTCCTGACTTTC. This sequence encodes CASSVGELISGANVLTF.

This clonotype appeared many times. The genes are TRBV7-9 and TRBJ1-5; D is possibly TRBD1 (6 bases). The ends were cut back, 5 bases at V and 4 bases at J, with 9 bases in the middle. The CDR3 covers 13 residues. Germline values: CDR1 SEHNR, CDR2 FQNEAQ (reference sequence). CDR3 in amino acids: CASSRQENQPQHF. CDR3 nucleotide sequence: TGTGCCAGCAGCCGACAGGAGAATCAGCCCCAGCATTTT. Full variable domain (outside the CDR3, taken from reference TRBV7-9 and TRBJ1-5): DTGVSQNPRHKITKRGQNVTFRCDPISEHNRLYWYRQTLGQGPEFLTYFQNEAQLEKSRLLSDRFSAERPKGSFSTLEIQRTEQGDSAMYLCASSRQENQPQHFGDGTRLSIL.

This clonotype was seen a handful of times. One end of the junction fails to match germline, which may point to a read error. The chain recombines TRBV2 with TRBJ2-1, with TRBD2 matching over 11 bases. CDR3 length equals 13 residues. CDR1 is SNHLY and CDR2 is FYNNEI in the germline V gene. CDR3 nucleotides: TGTGCCAGCAGTGCGATTAGCGGGGGGGCTTTCATCTTC. This codes for CASSAISGGAFIF. Full variable domain (missing parts from reference TRBV2 and TRBJ2-1): EPEVTQTPSHQVTQMGQEVILRCVPISNHLYFYWYRQILGQKVEFLVSFYNNEISEKSEIFDDQFSVERPDGSNFTLKIRSTKLEDSAMYFCASSAISGGAFIFGPGTRLTVL.

At least ten counts were recorded for this clonotype. The V and J genes are TRBV5-1 and TRBJ1-4, with TRBD1 matching over 11 bases. Unmatched junction bases numbered 8, after V lost 4 bases and J lost 0 bases. The CDR3 is 18 amino acids. In germline, CDR1 is SGHRS, CDR2 YFSETQ. CDR3 in amino acids: CASSANRDRGTTNEKLFF. The DNA of the CDR3 is TGCGCCAGCAGCGCGAACCGGGACAGGGGGACAACTAATGAAAAACTGTTTTTT.

In this sample, this clonotype turned up many times. The chain combines TRBV18 with TRBJ2-3; D is ambiguous. Deletions cut 6 bases from V and 6 bases from J, with 10 bases between. In germline, CDR1 is KGHSH, CDR2 LQKENI. CDR3 length: 12 amino acids. CDR3 in DNA: TGTGCCAGCTCCCAGAAGGGCGATACGCAGTATTTT. Translation: CASSQKGDTQYF.

In its sample, this clonotype was seen many times. V is TRBV20-1 and J is TRBJ1-2; 10 nucleotides line up with TRBD1. Germline CDR1 reads DFQATT; CDR2 reads SNEGSKA (reference sequence). V shed 3 bases and J 6 bases; nucleotides not matched to a gene: 13. This CDR3 spans 16 amino acids. The CDR3 here is CSARERQGAVFDGYTF. The CDR3 coding sequence is TGCAGTGCTAGGGAACGACAGGGGGCTGTATTCGATGGCTACACCTTC.

This chain connects TRBV14 to TRBJ1-2; D is unresolved. CDR1 and CDR2 (germline): SGHDN, FVKESK. The CDR3 consists of 16 residues. The ends were cut back, 0 bases at V and 7 bases at J, with 18 bases in the middle. CDR3 sequence reads: CASSQDRAISPTGYTF. The CDR3, as DNA: TGTGCCAGCAGCCAAGATCGGGCCATATCCCCCACTGGCTACACCTTC.

This clonotype was detected many times. The chain is built from TRBV21-1 and TRBJ2-3; TRBD2 reflects the table's D call only, with no check against the DNA. TRBV21-1 is a documented pseudogene. The CDR3 is made up of 18 amino acids. The CDR3 DNA follows: TGTGCCAGCACCCGAACTAGCGGGGTTACTCTCTGCACAGATACGCAGTATTTT. This translates into CASTRTSGVTLCTDTQYF.

V gene TRBV6-5 combines with J gene TRBJ2-3; TRBD2 agrees at 10 bases. With V trimmed by 8 bases and J by 6 bases, 8 bases remained unmatched. The CDR3 extends over 14 amino acids. CDR1 and CDR2 (germline): MNHEY, SVGAGI. The DNA of the CDR3 is TGTGCCAGCTGCAGCGGGGGGGCGAGCGATACGCAGTATTTT. Translated: CASCSGGASDTQYF.

This clonotype was seen only a few times. The gene calls are TRBV18 and TRBJ2-7; TRBD2 is a possible D gene (6 bases). The CDR3 loop spans 15 amino acids. Trimming took 4 bases from V and 0 from J, leaving 13 bases between them. CDR1 is KGHSH, CDR2 LQKENI, per germline. Written as DNA, the CDR3 is TGTGCCAGCTCACAAGGGACTGCTAGCTCCTACGAGCAGTACTTC. Translating gives CASSQGTASSYEQYF.

This clonotype was recorded at least ten times. V is TRBV3-1 and J is TRBJ2-5, with TRBD2 matching 11 bases. This CDR3 is 16 amino acids long. Germline V gives CDR1 LGHDT, CDR2 YNNKEL (reference sequence). V lost 4 bases and J lost 1; bases outside the gene matches: 5. DNA for the CDR3: TGTGCCAGCAGCCCCTCCACTAGCGGGGGCCAAGAGACCCAGTACTTC. Translation gives CASSPSTSGGQETQYF.

The CDR3: CAWSVGLGGSPLHF. The CDR3 DNA reads as TGTGCCTGGAGTGTCGGATTGGGCGGTTCACCCCTCCACTTT. The rearrangement uses TRBV30 and TRBJ1-6; no definite D call. Deletions cut 0 bases from V and 9 bases from J, with 12 bases between. This CDR3 has 14 amino acids. Germline CDR1 GTSNPN, CDR2 SVGIG (reference sequence).

V usage is TRBV15 and J usage is TRBJ1-2; D is unclear. The CDR3 runs 12 residues. The germline V gene encodes CDR1 LNHNV and CDR2 YYDKDF (reference sequence). V was shortened by 0 bases and J by 4 bases, with 3 bases between the two germline ends. DNA of the CDR3: TGTGCCACCAGCAGAGATAGCTATGGCTACACCTTC. It codes for CATSRDSYGYTF. Full variable domain (outside the CDR3, taken from reference TRBV15 and TRBJ1-2): DAMVIQNPRYQVTQFGKPVTLSCSQTLNHNVMYWYQQKSSQAPKLLFHYYDKDFNNEADTPDNFQSRRPNTSFCFLDIRSPGLGDTAMYLCATSRDSYGYTFGSGTRLTVV.

Ten or more counts support this clonotype. Here the CDR3 reads CASSPGTGSGANVLTF. In DNA, the CDR3 is TGTGCCAGCAGTCCCGGGACAGGGTCTGGGGCCAACGTCCTGACTTTC. The chain links TRBV6-1 to TRBJ2-6; 9 nucleotides match TRBD1. CDR3 length: 16 amino acids. With 5 bases clipped from V and 1 base from J, the junction kept 3 bases outside the gene matches. Looked up from germline, CDR1 is MNHNS and CDR2 is SASEGT.